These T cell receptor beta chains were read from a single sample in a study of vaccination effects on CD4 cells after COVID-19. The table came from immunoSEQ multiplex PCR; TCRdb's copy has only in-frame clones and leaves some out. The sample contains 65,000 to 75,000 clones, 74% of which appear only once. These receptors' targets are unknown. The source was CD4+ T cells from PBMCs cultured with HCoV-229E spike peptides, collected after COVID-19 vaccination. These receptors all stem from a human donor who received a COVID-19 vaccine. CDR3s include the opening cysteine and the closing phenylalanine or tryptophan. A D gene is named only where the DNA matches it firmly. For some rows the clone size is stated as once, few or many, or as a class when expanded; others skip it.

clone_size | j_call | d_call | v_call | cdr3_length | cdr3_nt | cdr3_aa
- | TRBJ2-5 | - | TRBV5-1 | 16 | TGCGCCAGCAGCCCGAGGACAGGCGGGGGAAAAGAGACCCAGTACTTC | CASSPRTGGGKETQYF
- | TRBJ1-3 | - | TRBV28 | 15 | TGTGCCAGCAGTTTATGGATGGGCTCCGGAAACACCATATATTTT | CASSLWMGSGNTIYF
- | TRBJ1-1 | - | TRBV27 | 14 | TGTGCCAGCAGTTTATATGGAGGGGGGACTGAAGCTTTCTTT | CASSLYGGGTEAFF
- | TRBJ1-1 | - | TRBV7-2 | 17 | TGTGCCAGCAGCCCAGGGGCATGGTTGCGGGGGGGCACTGAAGCTTTCTTT | CASSPGAWLRGGTEAFF
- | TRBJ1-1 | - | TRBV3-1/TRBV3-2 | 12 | TGTGCCAGCAGCCTTCGACAGACTGAAGCTTTCTTT | CASSLRQTEAFF
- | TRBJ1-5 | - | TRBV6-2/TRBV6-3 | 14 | TGTGCCAGCAGTTACTATCATGGCAATCAGCCCCAGCATTTT | CASSYYHGNQPQHF
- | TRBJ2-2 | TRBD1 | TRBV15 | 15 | TGTGCCACCAGCAGTTGGACAGGGAATAGAGGGGAGCTGTTTTTT | CATSSWTGNRGELFF
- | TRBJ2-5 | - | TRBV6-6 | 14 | TGTGCCAGCGCGACAGGGCGGGGGCAAGAGACCCAGTACTTC | CASATGRGQETQYF
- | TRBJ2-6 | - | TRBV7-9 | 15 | TGTGCCAGCAGCATCCGGAACTCTGGGGCCAACGTCCTGACTTTC | CASSIRNSGANVLTF
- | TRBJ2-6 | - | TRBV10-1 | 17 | TGCGCCAGCAGTGAACTTGACAGCCCCTCTGGGGCCAACGTCCTGACTTTC | CASSELDSPSGANVLTF
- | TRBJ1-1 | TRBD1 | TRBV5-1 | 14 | TGCGCCAGCAGATTGAACAGGGGCGGCACTGAAGCTTTCTTT | CASRLNRGGTEAFF
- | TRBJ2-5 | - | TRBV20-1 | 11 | TGCAGTGCTACGTCCCCTGAGACCCAGTACTTC | CSATSPETQYF
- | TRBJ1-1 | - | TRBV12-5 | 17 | TGTGCTAGTGGTTTGGTACTTGTCAGACAGACGAACACTGAAGCTTTCTTT | CASGLVLVRQTNTEAFF
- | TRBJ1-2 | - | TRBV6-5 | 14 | TGTGCCAGCAGCCCCAATGAGGGAAACTATGGCTACACCTTC | CASSPNEGNYGYTF
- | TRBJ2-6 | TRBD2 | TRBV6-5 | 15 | TGTGCCAGCAGGCGGGGGGATCCTGGGGCCAACGTCCTGACTTTC | CASRRGDPGANVLTF
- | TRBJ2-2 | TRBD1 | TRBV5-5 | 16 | TGTGCCAGCAGCTTGGTAGCAGGGGGCAACACCGGGGAGCTGTTTTTT | CASSLVAGGNTGELFF
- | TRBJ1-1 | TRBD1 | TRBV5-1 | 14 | TGCGCCAGCTCTTTACCCGGGACAGGGGGCCACCCCCTTTTT | CASSLPGTGGHPLF
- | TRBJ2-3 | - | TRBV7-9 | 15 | TGTGCCAGCAGCTTAATGGCGGGCCCCACAGATACGCAGTATTTT | CASSLMAGPTDTQYF
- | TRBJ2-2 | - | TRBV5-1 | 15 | TGCGCCAGCAGCTTTTACGCGGGGTTAGCCGGGGAGCTGTTTTTT | CASSFYAGLAGELFF
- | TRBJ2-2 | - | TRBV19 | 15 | TGTGCCAGTAGTGTGGGTGGCGGGAACACCGGGGAGCTGTTTTTT | CASSVGGGNTGELFF
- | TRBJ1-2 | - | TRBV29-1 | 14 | TGCAGCGTTGAAGGGGCAGGGACGGACTATGGCTACACCTTC | CSVEGAGTDYGYTF
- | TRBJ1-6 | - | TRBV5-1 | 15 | TGCGCCAGCAGCTTGGAGGGGTCGGGTAATTCACCCCTCCACTTT | CASSLEGSGNSPLHF
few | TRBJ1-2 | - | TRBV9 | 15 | TGTGCCAGCAGCGGCGGGTTTTTGGATGGAGGTCGCTACACCTTC | CASSGGFLDGGRYTF
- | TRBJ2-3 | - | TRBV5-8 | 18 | TGTGCCAGCAGTCCTGGGATTGTGGTGGGGGGCTCGGCAGATACGCAGTATTTT | CASSPGIVVGGSADTQYF
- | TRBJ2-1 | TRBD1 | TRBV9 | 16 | TGTGCCAGCAGCGTCAGGGGGAAGACAGGGGTGAATGAGCAGTTCTTC | CASSVRGKTGVNEQFF
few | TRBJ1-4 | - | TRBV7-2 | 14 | TGTGCCAGCAGCTTACGGAGGGGGAATGAAAAACTGTTTTTT | CASSLRRGNEKLFF
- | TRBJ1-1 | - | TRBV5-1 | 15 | TGCGCCAGCAGCCCCCGGGGTACGATGAACACTGAAGCTTTCTTT | CASSPRGTMNTEAFF
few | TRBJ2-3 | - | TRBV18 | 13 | TGTGCCAGCTCACCAAGTAAGGGAGATACGCAGTATTTT | CASSPSKGDTQYF
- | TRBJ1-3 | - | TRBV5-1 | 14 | TGCGCCAGCAGCGAAGGCTTTTCTGGAAACACCATATATTTT | CASSEGFSGNTIYF